This passage covers 18 T cell receptor beta chains from one sample sequenced in a study of blood T cell repertoires in COVID-19. Measured with immunoSEQ multiplex PCR; TCRdb has only the in-frame clones, and not every one. The data show under 150,000 clones, approximately 84% seen once. Sequenced material: peripheral blood. These receptor sequences come from a human donor in a cohort sampled during active COVID-19.

This clone was counted once. The chain carries TRBV18 and TRBJ2-7; unclear D gene. V was pared by 4 bases and J by 7 bases, with 17 bases between. Per the germline V gene, CDR1 is KGHSH and CDR2 is LQKENI. CDR3 size: 14 residues. The CDR3 here is CASSLETLSREQYF. For the CDR3, the DNA is TGTGCCAGCTCACTTGAGACACTCTCTCGGGAGCAGTACTTC.

The chain is built from TRBV9 and TRBJ2-1; 9 nucleotides line up with TRBD2. CDR3 length: 17 residues. Germline V gene data show CDR1 as SGDLS and CDR2 as YYNGEE. J was trimmed by 1 base and V by 0 bases; bases with no gene match: 5. CDR3 in DNA: TGTGCCAGCAGCGTAGGAGGTAGCGGGGGTTCCTACAATGAGCAGTTCTTC. This codes for CASSVGGSGGSYNEQFF.

The rearrangement links TRBV23-1 to TRBJ2-7; D remains unclear. TRBV23-1 is assigned to the ORF class and has an uncertain function. The CDR3 spans 11 residues. Trimming removed 6 bases at V and 2 bases at J, with 5 bases between. The CDR3 sequence: CASSNTYEQYF. CDR3 nucleotides: TGCGCCAGCAGCAACACCTACGAGCAGTACTTC.

Points on this clone: In the same sample, other DNA sequences code for this CDR3. The rearrangement joins TRBV18 to TRBJ2-7, with 8 bases identical to TRBD1. Per germline, CDR1 KGHSH and CDR2 LQKENI. CDR3 size: 13 residues. Germline trimming cut 3 bases from V and 4 bases from J; bases unmatched to any gene: 2. CDR3 nucleotide sequence: TGTGCCAGCTCACCCGGGACAGGATACGAGCAGTACTTC. It codes for CASSPGTGYEQYF.

This sequence joins TRBV3-1 (or the pseudogene TRBV3-2) and TRBJ1-3; D perhaps matches TRBD1 (5 bases). V dropped 3 bases and J dropped 0 bases, with 9 bases sitting between them. Germline lookup yields CDR1 LGHDT and CDR2 YNNKEL (reference sequence). This CDR3 has 15 residues. CDR3 DNA: TGTGCCAGCAGCCAGCGGGGGATCTCTGGAAACACCATATATTTT. This gives the protein CASSQRGISGNTIYF.

This clone was counted between two and nine times. The V call is TRBV7-9, the J call TRBJ2-7, with D maybe TRBD2 (5 bases). V lost 4 bases to trimming and J lost 1 base, with 17 bases between them. Looked up from germline, CDR1 is SEHNR and CDR2 is FQNEAQ (reference sequence). The CDR3 is 16 residues long. The CDR3 sequence is CASSSTRGSRSYEQYF. The CDR3, as DNA: TGTGCCAGCAGCTCGACTCGGGGTTCCAGGTCCTACGAGCAGTACTTC.

The V gene is TRBV5-4, the J gene TRBJ2-7; 7 bases line up with TRBD2. V dropped 3 bases and J dropped 0; count of bases not matched to a gene: 6. The CDR3 is 15 amino acids. In germline, CDR1 is SGHNT, CDR2 YYREEE (reference sequence). The CDR3 protein is CASSSGGSLSYEQYF. The CDR3 bases are TGTGCCAGCAGCTCCGGCGGGAGCCTCTCCTACGAGCAGTACTTC. The whole variable domain, filled in from reference TRBV5-4 and TRBJ2-7, reads ETGVTQSPTHLIKTRGQQVTLRCSSQSGHNTVSWYQQALGQGPQFIFQYYREEENGRGNFPPRFSGLQFPNYSSELNVNALELDDSALYLCASSSGGSLSYEQYFGPGTRLTVT.

This chain links TRBV6-5 with TRBJ2-3, with D tentatively TRBD1 (6 bases). V was cut by 2 bases and J by 2 bases, with 11 bases left in between. CDR3 size: 15 residues. CDR1 MNHEY and CDR2 SVGAGI come from the germline V gene. The CDR3, as DNA: TGTGCCAGCAGTTACGCCAGGGGTCTCACAGATACGCAGTATTTT. This sequence encodes CASSYARGLTDTQYF.

The rearrangement links TRBV30 to TRBJ2-1; D gene unclear. Germline V lookup: CDR1 GTSNPN, CDR2 SVGIG (reference sequence). The CDR3 totals 13 residues. Deletions cut 1 base from V and 14 bases from J, with 18 bases between. CDR3 nucleotide sequence: TGTGCCTGGAGTGGGGCAGTTTGGCCCGAGAAGTTCTTC. Residues: CAWSGAVWPEKFF. Looking up the rest from reference TRBV30 and TRBJ2-1 gives the full variable domain: SQTIHQWPATLVQPVGSPLSLECTVEGTSNPNLYWYRQAAGRGLQLLFYSVGIGQISSEVPQNLSASRPQDRQFILSSKKLLLSDSGFYLCAWSGAVWPEKFFGPGTRLTVL.

The chain links TRBV15 to TRBJ1-1; 8 nucleotides align to TRBD1. There are 19 residues in the CDR3. Germline V gene sequence: CDR1 LNHNV, CDR2 YYDKDF (reference sequence). The trim removed 0 bases at V and 0 bases at J, leaving 12 bases unmatched. CDR3 in amino acids: CATSRDFNRGGSMNTEAFF. The CDR3 bases are TGTGCCACCAGCAGAGATTTCAACAGGGGGGGAAGTATGAACACTGAAGCTTTCTTT.

The gene calls are TRBV7-2 and TRBJ1-5, with 8 bases aligning to TRBD1. V gave up 6 bases and J gave up 7 bases; unmatched junction bases: 8. The CDR3 runs to 14 residues. Germline V gene sequence: CDR1 SGHTA, CDR2 FQGNSA. Here the CDR3 DNA reads TGTGCCAGCAGGATGACAGGGGAAAGACAGCCCCAGCATTTT. It translates to CASRMTGERQPQHF.

For the CDR3, the DNA is TGTGCCAGCAGTCGGGGATTCAGCAATCAGCCCCAGCATTTT. Its protein product is CASSRGFSNQPQHF. The genes are TRBV27 and TRBJ1-5; D remains ambiguous. Germline CDR1 MNHEY, CDR2 SMNVEV (reference sequence). The CDR3 length is 14 residues. Trimming took off 5 bases at V and 1 base at J, with 9 bases between the two ends.

This clone was found once. The CDR3 reads CASSPERGYGYTF. The CDR3 DNA is TGCGCCAGCAGCCCGGAGCGGGGCTATGGCTACACCTTC. V gene TRBV4-1 combines with J gene TRBJ1-2; D not certain. V was pared by 4 bases and J by 4 bases, with 10 bases between. Germline CDR1 MGHRA, CDR2 YSYEKL. The CDR3 has 13 amino acids.

The count of this clone is one. This chain connects TRBV6-5 to TRBJ1-1; a possible D gene is TRBD1 (6 bases). This CDR3 contains 16 residues. The ends were cut back, 2 bases at V and 2 bases at J, with 15 bases in the middle. Per the germline V gene, CDR1 is MNHEY and CDR2 is SVGAGI. The CDR3 DNA reads TGTGCCAGCAGTTACCAGGGGAGGGTGACCAACACTGAAGCTTTCTTT. It encodes CASSYQGRVTNTEAFF.

This clone was seen just once. The J gene is TRBJ2-7, the V gene TRBV3-1 (or the pseudogene TRBV3-2); the match to TRBD2 covers 7 bases. The CDR3 is made up of 14 amino acids. Germline lookup yields CDR1 LGHDT and CDR2 YNNKEL (reference sequence). The ends lost 5 bases at V and 1 base at J; junction bases unmatched: 5. The CDR3 DNA reads TGTGCCAGCAGCGTAGCGGGTTCTTCCTACGAGCAGTACTTC. Translation gives CASSVAGSSYEQYF.

DNA of the CDR3: TGTGCCAGCTGCCCAGGACTACGCAATGAGCAGTTCTTC. It yields the protein CASCPGLRNEQFF. The V call is TRBV6-5, the J call TRBJ2-1; TRBD2 might be the D (6 bases). The CDR3 has 13 residues. With 8 bases removed from V and 6 bases from J, the gap between germline ends came to 14 bases. In germline, CDR1 is MNHEY, CDR2 SVGAGI.

This sequence joins TRBV2 and TRBJ2-5; 11 bases align to TRBD2. The CDR3 has 16 residues. Germline-derived CDR1 and CDR2 are SNHLY and FYNNEI. V lost 4 bases, J lost 0 bases, and 4 bases stayed unmatched. CDR3 loop: CASSAPSGGYQETQYF. The CDR3 DNA follows: TGTGCCAGCAGTGCCCCTAGCGGGGGGTACCAAGAGACCCAGTACTTC.

This clone was counted a single time. As DNA, the CDR3 is TGTGCCAGTAGTATAGTATCCGGACAGGTAGTCTATGGCTACACCTTC. It specifies CASSIVSGQVVYGYTF. This chain joins TRBV19 and TRBJ1-2; 7 bases are a match to TRBD1. CDR1 LNHDA and CDR2 SQIVND come from the germline V gene (reference sequence). Trimming removed 1 base from V and 4 bases from J; junction bases left unmatched: 9. The CDR3 runs to 16 residues.